A single T cell receptor (beta chain) is shown here with its context. Only in-frame clones appear in the TCRdb table, and some are missing; sequencing was by immunoSEQ multiplex PCR. The top ten clones hold 7% to 10% of a sample with 220,000 or so clones, 82% of them seen once. This sample stems from a study of blood T cell repertoires in COVID-19. This TCR was sampled from a woman older than 75 with COVID-19, enrolled during active disease. The source material was peripheral blood.

DNA for the CDR3: TGTGCCAGCTCACCAACACAGGGGGGTGAGCCCCAGCATTTT. It translates to CASSPTQGGEPQHF. This rearrangement joins TRBV18 to TRBJ1-5, with 8 bases identical to TRBD1. Trimming cost V 2 bases and J 8 bases; bases outside gene matches: 5. This CDR3 is built from 14 residues. Germline values: CDR1 KGHSH, CDR2 LQKENI. Combining the CDR3 with reference TRBV18 and TRBJ1-5 gives the whole variable domain NAGVMQNPRHLVRRRGQEARLRCSPMKGHSHVYWYRQLPEEGLKFMVYLQKENIIDESGMPKERFSAEFPKEGPSILRIQQVVRGDSAAYFCASSPTQGGEPQHFGDGTRLSIL.